A selection of T cell receptor beta chains follows, all from one sample in a study of blood T cell repertoires in COVID-19. The table came from immunoSEQ multiplex PCR; TCRdb's copy has only in-frame clones and leaves some out. Among some 200,000 clones listed, 70% to 90% were seen once. The sample was PBMCs or T cells enriched from blood (not recorded which). Every receptor here comes from a woman between 40 and 50 years old with acute COVID-19. CDR3s include the opening cysteine and the closing phenylalanine or tryptophan.

V gene	J gene	CDR3 protein
TRBV11-1	TRBJ2-1	CASSLKDRGDNEQFF
TRBV9	TRBJ2-3	CASSPRTGGISDTQYF
TRBV24-1	TRBJ2-1	CATTGNNEQFF
TRBV5-1	TRBJ1-4	CASSLGSTQEKLFF
TRBV6-2/TRBV6-3	TRBJ2-1	CASSTPGQGSNEQFF
TRBV10-2	TRBJ2-7	CASSEGAGQGFYEQYF
TRBV7-2	TRBJ1-3	CASSLGGGSGNTIYF
TRBV5-1	TRBJ1-5	CASSLVPSVGTGGPQPQHF
TRBV5-1	TRBJ1-2	CASRLLGNRGLLGYGYTF
TRBV7-9	TRBJ2-2	CASSFTGGNTGELFF
TRBV5-6	TRBJ1-2	CASSLTTGTGGAEGYTF
TRBV9	TRBJ1-2	CASSPSGAGERSYTF
TRBV7-2	TRBJ1-1	CASSLRAGMNTEAFF
TRBV19	TRBJ1-1	CASSPALNTEAFF